This TCR beta chain was sequenced in a study of beta chain features in type 1 diabetes listed by TCRdb under 2018. Some background on the complete study: No differences in mean age, gender distribution, total cell number or subset yield were found between patients and healthy donors. In the study, TCRB repertoires of sorted circulating CD4+ T cell subsets from recently diagnosed type 1 diabetes patients were compared with those of matched healthy donors. Naive and central memory subsets were obtained from all 30 or so donors, but regulatory and stem cell-like memory subsets were isolated from only 8 patients and roughly eight healthy donors. Across all samples, approximately 100 million sorted cells were examined, and cell number per subset correlated strongly with RNA yield. Results the study describes overall, beyond this receptor: Sequencing cDNA rather than genomic DNA could over-represent highly expressing activated cells, although activation and CD3 levels did not differ between groups. At VDJ recombination sites, patients with type 1 diabetes made fewer insertions and deleted more nucleotides, a pattern implying thymic rearrangement abnormalities. HLA sub-analyses involved small numbers of individuals, so any influence of HLA type on TCRB rearrangement remained unresolved. In all four CD4+ subsets, TCRB CDR3 length was moderately but significantly shorter in type 1 diabetes patients. PCR may preferentially amplify shorter templates, but because patient and control samples were amplified and corrected together, any resulting skew would affect both groups equally. Naive, central memory and regulatory TCRB repertoires appeared to be more alike among patients than among healthy donors.

Taken from the germline V gene, the CDR1 and CDR2 loops are SGDLS and YYNGEE. The CDR3 starts with the cysteine, ends with the phenylalanine, and has 16 residues. CDR3 DNA is the only sequence kept; it has 48 bases, read in frame from the first base. V sheds 1 base and J sheds 2 bases, leaving 15 bases between their ends. A single peripheral blood draw of roughly 0.11 L on average was collected from each donor into heparinised tubes. Naive, central memory, regulatory and stem cell-like memory CD4+ T cells were sorted on a BD FACSAria II using a panel including CD45RO, CCR7, CD25, CD127, CD95 and CD27. A purity above 98% was achieved for all sorted populations. Right away, PBMCs were isolated by Lymphoprep density gradient centrifugation and were stained directly, with no culture step. Samples were stained and sorted in pairs, with one healthy donor and one patient per experiment, so that batch effects were minimized.

Turning to this clone: It lacks a known antigen. No per-base quality is available; no much larger clone lies one base away.

The entire isolated RNA was reverse transcribed using the High Capacity cDNA Reverse Transcription Kit, and thus expressed TCRB transcripts were sequenced. Deep immunoSEQ sequencing was performed on naive, central memory and regulatory T cell samples, with an average of roughly 3.3 million total reads per sample. Sorted cells were lysed in RLT buffer and RNA was extracted with DNase-treated RNeasy Micro or Mini kits, depending on cell number. Each cell subset was processed separately to prevent cross-contamination, with patient and healthy donor samples processed together. The immunoSEQ multiplex PCR was used to amplify TCRB sequences from cDNA, generating 87-bp fragments that spanned the CDR3 region. Amplicons were sequenced on the Illumina HiSeq platform. In the paper's pipeline: PCR bias was computationally corrected using synthetic template baselines, reads within Hamming distance 2 were collapsed, and singletons that could not be merged were discarded. Reads were aligned against IMGT so that V, D and J genes, CDR3 length and insertions or deletions at six rearrangement sites could be assigned. Within each subset, clonotype counts were normalized to sorted cell number, and only after that were true diversity and Gini coefficients computed with the tcR R package. Repertoire sharing was quantified using the overlap coefficient calculated on TCRB nucleotide sequences. Out-of-frame TCRB sequences from naive cells were analyzed as a proxy for the pre-selection repertoire. Entries here come from immuneACCESS through TCRdb and include only in-frame sequences with V and J called. Some clones fail to appear in such tables; in the studies checked, an unresolved V gene covers under half of the shortfall, and the cause of the remainder is unknown. The D gene and trimming were derived from the DNA, and the V and J assignments and clone size from that table. Recorded for this sample are about 410,000 clones; about 14% of them occurred a single time. Of the sample, approximately 0.035% is held by the ten largest clones.

Sequences were obtained from naive CD4+ T cells from blood. The cell subset or site label, read with the paper, signifies: true naive CD4+ T cells. The clonotype was recovered from a man between 25 and 39 years old in good health. In this chain, TRBV9 is recombined with TRBJ1-2; the best D guess is TRBD1, with 6 bases matching. CDR3 reads: CASSVLTGPTNYGYTF. At the DNA level, the sequence is TGTGCCAGCAGCGTACTTACAGGGCCCACAAACTATGGCTACACCTTC.